Shown below are 7 T cell receptor beta chains from a single sample sequenced in a study of T cell changes during pregnancy in multiple sclerosis. The protocol was immunoSEQ multiplex PCR, while the TCRdb copy is restricted to in-frame clones and leaves out a portion. This table holds under 150,000 clones, roughly 95% found once. The sample here was peripheral blood, taken after pregnancy. These receptors all stem from a female donor with multiple sclerosis, enrolled in a pregnancy study.

This sequence joins TRBV2 and TRBJ2-2; D is uncertain. Germline V CDR1 and CDR2: SNHLY, FYNNEI. The CDR3 is 12 amino acids. V was clipped by 6 bases and J by 3 bases, with 5 bases between them. As DNA, the CDR3 is TGTGCCAGCAGCCATCACACCGGGGAGCTGTTTTTT. Its protein product is CASSHHTGELFF.

The genes are TRBV5-4 and TRBJ2-1; 12 bases agree with TRBD2. Germline-derived CDR1 and CDR2 are SGHNT and YYREEE (reference sequence). CDR3 size: 15 residues. J gave up 8 bases and V 4 bases, and 7 bases lay outside the gene matches. Written as DNA, the CDR3 is TGTGCCAGCAGCCGCGGACTAGCGGGAATGGATGAGCAGTTCTTC. Protein: CASSRGLAGMDEQFF.

The rearrangement uses TRBV7-9 and TRBJ2-2, with D perhaps matching TRBD2 (6 bases). This CDR3 comprises 18 residues. Germline lookup yields CDR1 SEHNR and CDR2 FQNEAQ (reference sequence). V lost 1 base, J lost 1 base, and 16 bases lay in between. As DNA, the CDR3 is TGTGCCAGCAGCTTAGGAGGGCTGGTAGCGGTGAACACCGGGGAGCTGTTTTTT. Amino acid sequence: CASSLGGLVAVNTGELFF.

The chain couples TRBV19 to TRBJ2-7, with D possibly matching TRBD2 (6 bases). CDR1 and CDR2 (germline): LNHDA, SQIVND (reference sequence). V lost 6 bases and J 0 bases, leaving 15 bases between the germline ends. This CDR3 comprises 15 residues. The CDR3 sequence: CASRPSFGSSYEQYF. The CDR3, as DNA: TGTGCCAGTAGGCCCTCGTTCGGGAGCTCCTACGAGCAGTACTTC.

In this sample, this clone turned up once. The V call is TRBV29-1, the J call TRBJ1-2; D possibly corresponds to TRBD1 (6 bases). CDR3 size: 14 residues. Germline assignment: CDR1 SQVTM and CDR2 ANQGSEA. V was cut by 4 bases and J by 3 bases, with 15 bases left in between. DNA for the CDR3: TGCAGCGTTGTAGCGGGGGCCGGGCACTATGGCTACACCTTC. Its translation is CSVVAGAGHYGYTF.

V is TRBV30 and J is TRBJ2-7, with D maybe TRBD1 (6 bases). V was clipped by 3 bases and J by 2 bases, with 11 bases between them. The germline V gene has CDR1 GTSNPN and CDR2 SVGIG (reference sequence). This CDR3 region has 13 residues. Written as DNA, the CDR3 is TGTGCCTGGAGCGGACAGAGAACCTACGAGCAGTACTTC. It codes for CAWSGQRTYEQYF.

The DNA for the CDR3 is TGTGCCAGCAGGGGCAGAGCCTACGAGCAGTACTTC. This translates into CASRGRAYEQYF. The chain joins TRBV7-8 to TRBJ2-7; D gene uncertain. The CDR3 is made up of 12 amino acids. The ends were cut back, 6 bases at V and 2 bases at J, with 8 bases in the middle. The germline gives CDR1 SGHVS, CDR2 FQNEAQ.